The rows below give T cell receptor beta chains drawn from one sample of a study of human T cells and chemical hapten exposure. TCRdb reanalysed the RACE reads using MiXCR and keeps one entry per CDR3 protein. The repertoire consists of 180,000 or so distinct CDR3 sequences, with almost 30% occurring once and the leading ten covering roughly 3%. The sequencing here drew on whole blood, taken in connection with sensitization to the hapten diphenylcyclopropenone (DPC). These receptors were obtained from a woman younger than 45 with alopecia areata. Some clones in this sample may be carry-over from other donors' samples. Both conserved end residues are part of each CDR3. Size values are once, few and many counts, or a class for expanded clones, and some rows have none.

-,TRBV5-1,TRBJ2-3,CASSLAARTSTDTQYF
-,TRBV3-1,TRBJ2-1,CASSQNGGAKNEQFF
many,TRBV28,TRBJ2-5,CASSLSGEETQYF
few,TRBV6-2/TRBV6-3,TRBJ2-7,CASSYGTSGYEQYF
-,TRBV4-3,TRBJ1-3,CASSQNTGNTIYF
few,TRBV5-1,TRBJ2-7,CASSLSQIIPDEQYF
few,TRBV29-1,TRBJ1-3,CSVDGGSSGNTIYF
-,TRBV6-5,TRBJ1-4,CASSEPGTANEKLFF
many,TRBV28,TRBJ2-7,CASSPPSGSYEQYF
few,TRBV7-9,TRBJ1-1,CASSRDRGSAFF
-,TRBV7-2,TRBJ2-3,CASSFIAGDTQYF
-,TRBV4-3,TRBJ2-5,CASSQDRRRVNRETQYF
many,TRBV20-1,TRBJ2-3,CSAGLRSDTQYF
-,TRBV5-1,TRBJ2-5,CASSLNRVWQETQYF
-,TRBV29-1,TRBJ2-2,CSVGGTGAGTGELFF
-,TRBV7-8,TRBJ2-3,CASSLRTSGRGTDTQYF
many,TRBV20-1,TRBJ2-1,CSAPWGAPYNEQFF
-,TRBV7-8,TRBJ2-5,CASSLFSETQYF
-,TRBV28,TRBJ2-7,CASSPTGVYEQYF
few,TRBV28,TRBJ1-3,CASSFAASGNTIYF
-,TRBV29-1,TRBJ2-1,CSIEDRLAGGWEQFF
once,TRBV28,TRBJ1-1,CASSLGWGQMAFF
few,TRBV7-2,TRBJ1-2,CASSLGGTRDYGYTF
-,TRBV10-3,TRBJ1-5,CAISESKGQGNQPQHF
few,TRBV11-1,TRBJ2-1,CASSLQVSSYNEQFF
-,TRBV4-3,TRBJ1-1,CASSQTPQDPAFF